This T cell receptor beta chain was documented in a study of spatial heterogeneity in lung cancer. A single record per CDR3 protein comes from TCRdb applying MiXCR to the 5' RACE reads. The sample comprises tens of thousands of distinct CDR3 sequences, roughly an eighth of which are singletons, and approximately 4.6% rests with the top ten. The time point was: sample taken at primary tumor resection. Researchers sequenced whole RNA taken from tumor, nontumor lung or frozen PBMC without sorting. Trimming stripped 10 bases from V and 14 bases from J, with 27 bases between. Germline V gene lookup returns CDR1 LNHDA and CDR2 SQIVND (reference sequence). The CDR3 contains 15 residues. This clonotype was detected ten times or more.

Material: PBMCs, obtained at surgery. The receptor was isolated from a male donor with early-stage non-small cell lung cancer. The chain combines TRBV19 with TRBJ1-6; D unclear. As DNA, the CDR3 is TGTGCCACTCAAGATTCCGGCCCCGGGCTCCTCACCCTCCACTTT. It specifies CATQDSGPGLLTLHF.